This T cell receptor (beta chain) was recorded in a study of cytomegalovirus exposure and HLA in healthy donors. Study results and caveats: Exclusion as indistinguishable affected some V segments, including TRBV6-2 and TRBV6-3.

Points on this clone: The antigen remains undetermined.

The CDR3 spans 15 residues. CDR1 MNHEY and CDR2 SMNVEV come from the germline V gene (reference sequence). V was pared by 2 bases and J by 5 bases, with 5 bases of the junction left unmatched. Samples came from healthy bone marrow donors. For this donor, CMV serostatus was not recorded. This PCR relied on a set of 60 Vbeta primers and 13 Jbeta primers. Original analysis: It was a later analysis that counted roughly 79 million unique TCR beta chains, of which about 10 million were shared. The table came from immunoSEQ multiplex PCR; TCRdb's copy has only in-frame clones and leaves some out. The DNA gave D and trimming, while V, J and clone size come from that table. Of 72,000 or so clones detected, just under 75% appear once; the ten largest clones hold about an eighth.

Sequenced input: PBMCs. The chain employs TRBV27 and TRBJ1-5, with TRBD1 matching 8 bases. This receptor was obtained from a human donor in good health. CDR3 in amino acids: CASSLRAGGDQPQHF. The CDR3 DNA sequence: TGTGCCAGCAGTTTAAGGGCAGGGGGCGATCAGCCCCAGCATTTT.